This TCR beta chain was identified during a study of blood T cells in healthy people across ages. Then a second PCR, running roughly 7 to 11 cycles, was carried out with a sample-barcoded 5' primer and a J-beta primer mix. TCRdb redid the calling of the 5' RACE reads with MiXCR, one entry per CDR3 protein. The sample holds some 920,000 distinct CDR3 sequences, roughly half seen once. A few counts support this clonotype. Germline assignment: CDR1 SGHVS and CDR2 FQNEAQ. The CDR3 length is 14 residues. This chain joins TRBV7-8 and TRBJ2-5; no firm D call. The J call is in doubt because the DNA end fits TRBJ2-7 better. What was sequenced was blood. This receptor was identified in a woman between 55 and 75 years old in good health. The CDR3 DNA follows: TGTGCCAGCAGCGTGACTCCTGCCCCCTCCGAGCAGTACTTC. Translation gives CASSVTPAPSEQYF.